This T cell receptor beta chain originates from a study of blood T cell repertoires in COVID-19. Germline V gene sequence: CDR1 SGDLS, CDR2 YYNGEE. V was pared by 0 bases and J by 4 bases, with 13 bases between. The CDR3 consists of 15 residues. Data came from immunoSEQ multiplex PCR; TCRdb stores just in-frame clones and leaves some out. The data show about 200,000 clones, about nine tenths seen once. Sequencing was carried out using PBMCs or T cells enriched from blood (not recorded which). This chain joins TRBV9 and TRBJ1-1; the D gene is possibly TRBD1 (5 bases). The sequence derives from a woman aged 25 to 45 who had recovered from COVID-19. The DNA of the CDR3 is TGTGCCAGCAGCGTAGGGTCAGGGTGGGGCACTGAAGCTTTCTTT. Translation gives CASSVGSGWGTEAFF. Variable domain in full (rest from reference TRBV9 and TRBJ1-1): DSGVTQTPKHLITATGQRVTLRCSPRSGDLSVYWYQQSLDQGLQFLIQYYNGEERAKGNILERFSAQQFPDLHSELNLSSLELGDSALYFCASSVGSGWGTEAFFGQGTRLTVV.